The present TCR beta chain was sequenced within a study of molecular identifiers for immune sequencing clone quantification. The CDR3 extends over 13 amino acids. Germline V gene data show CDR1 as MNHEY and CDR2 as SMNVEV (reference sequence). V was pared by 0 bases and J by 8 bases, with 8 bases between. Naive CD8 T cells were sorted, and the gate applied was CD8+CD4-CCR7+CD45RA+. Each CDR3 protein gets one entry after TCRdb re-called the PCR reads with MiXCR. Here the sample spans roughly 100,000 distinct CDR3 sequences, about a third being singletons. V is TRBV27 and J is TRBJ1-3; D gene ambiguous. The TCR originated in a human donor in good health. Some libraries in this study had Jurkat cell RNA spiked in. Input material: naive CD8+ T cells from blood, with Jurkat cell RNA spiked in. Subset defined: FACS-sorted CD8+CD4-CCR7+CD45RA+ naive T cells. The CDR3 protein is CASSLSKVDTIYF. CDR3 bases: TGTGCCAGCAGTTTATCAAAGGTAGACACCATATATTTT.